This T cell receptor beta chain was sequenced for a study of blood T cell repertoires in COVID-19. The overall study: The study drew acute and convalescent COVID-19 samples from the United States, Italy and Spain. Sources were T cells, B-cell-depleted T cells, or PBMCs; the material itself was cDNA or gDNA.

Germline CDR1 is SGHAT and CDR2 is FQNNGV. V was pared by 8 bases and J by 0 bases, with 17 bases between. CDR3 size: 15 residues. Under the authors' procedure: The assay estimated nucleated cells by amplifying reference gene primers. The assay was immunoSEQ multiplex PCR, and TCRdb's table has in-frame clones only and misses some. V, J and clone size are those of that table, while D and trimming were read from the DNA. The sample lists some 52,000 clones; about nine tenths were seen once. The clonotype comes from a human donor in a cohort sampled during active COVID-19. The J gene is TRBJ2-7, the V gene TRBV11-2, with D maybe TRBD2 (5 bases). The sequenced material came from peripheral blood. This CDR3 is CASGRFGVSSYEQYF. In DNA form, the CDR3 reads TGTGCCAGCGGCCGTTTCGGGGTGAGCTCCTACGAGCAGTACTTC. The variable domain in full, completed from reference TRBV11-2 and TRBJ2-7, reads EAGVAQSPRYKIIEKRQSVAFWCNPISGHATLYWYQQILGQGPKLLIQFQNNGVVDDSQLPKDRFSAERLKGVDSTLKIQPAKLEDSAVYLCASGRFGVSSYEQYFGPGTRLTVT.